This T cell receptor beta chain is from a study of shared clonotypes between healthy human individuals. The overall study: For every donor, three CD4 naive, three CD4 memory, two CD8 naive and one CD8 memory plates were used.

Naive CD8 cells, CD45RO-negative and positively selected for CCR7, excluded terminally differentiated effector memory CD45RA+ cells. Germline V CDR1 and CDR2: MNHEY, SMNVEV (reference sequence). V was shortened by 6 bases and J by 4 bases, with 9 bases between the two germline ends. The CDR3 spans 13 residues. The assay was immunoSEQ multiplex PCR, and TCRdb's table has in-frame clones only and misses some. The data contain around 2.1 million clones, about 92% of them singletons. This TCR derives from a man younger than 30 in good health. Some clones in this sample may be carry-over from other donors' samples. The chain recombines TRBV27 with TRBJ2-2; unclear D gene. Sequencing was done on a sample of naive CD8+ T cells from PBMCs. CDR3 DNA sequence: TGTGCCAGCAGCTTTACTCTCACCGGGGAGCTGTTTTTT. This encodes CASSFTLTGELFF.